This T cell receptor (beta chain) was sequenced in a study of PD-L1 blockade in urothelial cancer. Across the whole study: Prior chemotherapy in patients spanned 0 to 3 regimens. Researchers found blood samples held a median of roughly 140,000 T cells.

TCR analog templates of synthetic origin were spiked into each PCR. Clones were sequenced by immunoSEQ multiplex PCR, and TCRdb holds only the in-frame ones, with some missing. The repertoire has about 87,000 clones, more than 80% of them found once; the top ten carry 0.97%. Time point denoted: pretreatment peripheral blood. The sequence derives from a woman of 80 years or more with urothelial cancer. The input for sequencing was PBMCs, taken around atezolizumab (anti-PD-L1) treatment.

CDR3 nucleotides: TGCAGCGTGGGTCAGGGGGTTCGGACTGAAGCTTTCTTT. Translated: CSVGQGVRTEAFF. This chain links TRBV29-1 with TRBJ1-1; TRBD1 matches at 7 bases. The germline V gene encodes CDR1 SQVTM and CDR2 ANQGSEA. The CDR3 sequence is 13 residues long. V trimming: 6 bases; J trimming: 5 bases; junction bases outside the gene matches: 9. Drawing the rest from reference TRBV29-1 and TRBJ1-1, the complete variable domain is SAVISQKPSRDICQRGTSLTIQCQVDSQVTMMFWYRQQPGQSLTLIATANQGSEATYESGFVIDKFPISRPNLTFSTLTVSNMSPEDSSIYLCSVGQGVRTEAFFGQGTRLTVV.